The TCR beta chain under discussion was sequenced for a study of a mutant IDH1 vaccine in newly diagnosed glioma. As for the study in general: Onset of vaccination occurred 4-6 weeks following radiotherapy alone, or with temozolomide cycles. Treated individuals were around 60% male and around 40% female, averaging about 42 years of age. Week 35 held visit V12, while week 47 held visit V13.

The CDR3 totals 14 residues. Germline V CDR1 and CDR2: SNHLY, FYNNEI. J was trimmed by 4 bases and V by 3 bases; bases with no gene match: 5. The time point was: week 35, safety follow-up. It was 300 ug of mutant IDH1 20-mer peptide that made up each vaccine dose, given with topical imiquimod. Every donor had a new WHO grade 3 or 4 astrocytoma that was IDH1-mutant, with loss of nuclear ATRX. This clone was seen a single time. The antigen is undetermined. Here immunoSEQ multiplex PCR was the method, and the copy in TCRdb shows in-frame clones only, minus some. The table records more than 25,000 clones, 79% of them present only once.

The origin of this receptor is a young woman with glioma. Some clones in this sample may be carry-over from other donors' samples. The chain joins TRBV2 to TRBJ2-5; 7 bases are shared with TRBD1. The source material was PBMCs, sampled from a glioma patient whose treatment included an IDH1 peptide vaccine. The CDR3 is CASSEGQGVETQYF. For the CDR3, the DNA is TGTGCCAGCAGTGAGGGGCAGGGGGTAGAGACCCAGTACTTC.